This T cell receptor beta chain derives from a study of Ad26.COV2.S vaccination and SARS-CoV-2 variants. Study details: Recipients of Ad26.COV2.S got it intramuscularly, once or twice 56 days apart.

Some clones are missing from TCRdb's copy, which holds only in-frame ones; the method was immunoSEQ multiplex PCR. The table includes about 350,000 clones, around 88% detected once. Whole-study findings and limits: Vaccine recipients surpassed placebo recipients in spike-specific TCR breadth. Reported findings describe substantial breadth in spike-specific CD8+ and CD4+ T cell responses following vaccination.

As concerns this clone: Antigen: not known.

Germline V gives CDR1 MNHNY, CDR2 SVGAGI (reference sequence). This CDR3 spans 13 amino acids. J gave up 8 bases and V 0 bases, and 3 bases lay outside the gene matches. Treatment of the sample: roughly 19 received Ad26.COV2.S at low or high dose, single or two shots; about 5 received placebo; per-sample allocation not given. Sample collection was performed on day 63 after the first vaccine or placebo injection. Wuhan-strain SARS-CoV-2 spike was expressed by the Ad26 vector that made up the vaccine. The chain recombines TRBV6-6 with TRBJ1-2, with TRBD1 identical over 7 bases. The sequence was obtained from a person between 18 and 59 years old who received the Ad26.COV2.S COVID-19 vaccine or a placebo. Specimen: peripheral blood, collected in a trial of Ad26.COV2.S vaccine versus placebo. As DNA, the CDR3 is TGTGCCAGCAGTTACTCTACAGGGGCGGGCTACACCTTC. Translated, it gives CASSYSTGAGYTF.